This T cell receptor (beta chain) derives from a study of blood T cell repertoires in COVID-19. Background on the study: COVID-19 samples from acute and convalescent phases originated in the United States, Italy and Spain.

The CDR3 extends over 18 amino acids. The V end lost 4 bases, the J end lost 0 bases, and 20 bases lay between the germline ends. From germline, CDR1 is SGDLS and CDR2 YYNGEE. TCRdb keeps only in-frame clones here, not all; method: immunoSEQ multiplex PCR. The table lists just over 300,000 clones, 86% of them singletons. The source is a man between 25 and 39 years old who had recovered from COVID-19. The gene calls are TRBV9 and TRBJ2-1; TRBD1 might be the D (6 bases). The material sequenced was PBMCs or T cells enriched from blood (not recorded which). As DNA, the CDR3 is TGTGCCAGCAGCCCTCGTACCCCACAGGGTCCCTCCTACAATGAGCAGTTCTTC. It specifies CASSPRTPQGPSYNEQFF.